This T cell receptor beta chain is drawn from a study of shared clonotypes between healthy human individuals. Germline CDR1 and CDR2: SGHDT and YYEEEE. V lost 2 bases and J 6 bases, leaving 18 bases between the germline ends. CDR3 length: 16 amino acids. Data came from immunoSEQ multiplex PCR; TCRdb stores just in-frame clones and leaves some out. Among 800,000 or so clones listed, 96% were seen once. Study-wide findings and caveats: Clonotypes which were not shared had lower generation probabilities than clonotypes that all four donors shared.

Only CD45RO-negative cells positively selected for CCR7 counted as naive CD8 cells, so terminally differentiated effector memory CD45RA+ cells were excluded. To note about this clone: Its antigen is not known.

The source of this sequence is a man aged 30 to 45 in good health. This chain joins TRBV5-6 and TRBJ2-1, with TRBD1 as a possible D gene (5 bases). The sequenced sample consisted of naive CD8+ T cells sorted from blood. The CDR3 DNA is TGTGCCAGCAGCTTCTCCCAGGGTTTGGTCTCCAATGAGCAGTTCTTC. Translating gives CASSFSQGLVSNEQFF.